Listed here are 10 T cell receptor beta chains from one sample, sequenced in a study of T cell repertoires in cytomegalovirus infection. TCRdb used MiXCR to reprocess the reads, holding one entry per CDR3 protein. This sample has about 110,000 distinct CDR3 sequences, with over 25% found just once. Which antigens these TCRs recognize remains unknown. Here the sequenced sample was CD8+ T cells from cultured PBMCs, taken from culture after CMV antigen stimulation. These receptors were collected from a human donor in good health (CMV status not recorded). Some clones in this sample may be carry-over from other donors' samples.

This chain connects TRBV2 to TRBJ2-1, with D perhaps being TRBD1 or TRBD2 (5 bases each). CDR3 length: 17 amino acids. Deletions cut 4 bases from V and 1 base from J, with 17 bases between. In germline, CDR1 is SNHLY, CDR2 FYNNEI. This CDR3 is CASSVAPGLRSYNEQFF. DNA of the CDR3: TGTGCCAGCAGTGTTGCCCCGGGGCTAAGGTCCTACAATGAGCAGTTCTTC.

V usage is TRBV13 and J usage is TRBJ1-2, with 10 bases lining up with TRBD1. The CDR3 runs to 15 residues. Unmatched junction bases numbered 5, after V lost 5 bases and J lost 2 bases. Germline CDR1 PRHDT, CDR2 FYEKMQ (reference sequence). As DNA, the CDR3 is TGTGCCAGCAGCGCAGGACAGGGGGACAACTATGGCTACACCTTC. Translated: CASSAGQGDNYGYTF.

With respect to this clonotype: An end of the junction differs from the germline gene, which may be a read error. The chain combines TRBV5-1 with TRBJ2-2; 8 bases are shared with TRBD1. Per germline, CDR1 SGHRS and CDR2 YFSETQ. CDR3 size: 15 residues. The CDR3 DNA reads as TGCGCCAGCAGCACTGGGACAGGCAGGGCCGGGGACCTGTTTTTT. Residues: CASSTGTGRAGDLFF.

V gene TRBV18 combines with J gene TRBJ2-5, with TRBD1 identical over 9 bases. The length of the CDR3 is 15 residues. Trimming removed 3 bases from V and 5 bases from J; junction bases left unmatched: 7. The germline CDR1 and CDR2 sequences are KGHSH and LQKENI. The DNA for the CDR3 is TGTGCCAGCTCACCTGTGGGACAGGGTCGCGAGACCCAGTACTTC. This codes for CASSPVGQGRETQYF.

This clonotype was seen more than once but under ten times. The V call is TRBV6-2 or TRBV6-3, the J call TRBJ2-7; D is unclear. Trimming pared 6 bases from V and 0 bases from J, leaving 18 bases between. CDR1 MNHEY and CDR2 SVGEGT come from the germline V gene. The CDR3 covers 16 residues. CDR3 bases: TGTGCCAGCAGCTACATTCGGGTGACGTTCTCCTACGAGCAGTACTTC. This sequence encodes CASSYIRVTFSYEQYF.

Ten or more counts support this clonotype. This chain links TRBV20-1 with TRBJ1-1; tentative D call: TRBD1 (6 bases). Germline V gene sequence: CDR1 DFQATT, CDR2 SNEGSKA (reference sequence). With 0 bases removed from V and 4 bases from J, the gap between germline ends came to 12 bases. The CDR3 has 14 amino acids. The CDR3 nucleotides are TGCAGTGCTAGAGAGATCAGGGGCGGCACTGAAGCTTTCTTT. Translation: CSAREIRGGTEAFF.

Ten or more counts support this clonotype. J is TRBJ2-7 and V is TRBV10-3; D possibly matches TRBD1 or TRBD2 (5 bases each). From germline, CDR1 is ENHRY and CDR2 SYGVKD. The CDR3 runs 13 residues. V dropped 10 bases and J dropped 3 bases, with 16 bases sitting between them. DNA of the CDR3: TGTGCCACGCAGGGACGACTAAACTACGAGCAGTACTTC. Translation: CATQGRLNYEQYF.

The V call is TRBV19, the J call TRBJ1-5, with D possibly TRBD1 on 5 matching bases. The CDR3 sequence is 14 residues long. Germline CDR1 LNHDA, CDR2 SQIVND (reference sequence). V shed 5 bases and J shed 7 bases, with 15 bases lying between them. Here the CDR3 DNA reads TGTGCCAGTAGTTCGGGACTTTGGGACCAGCCCCAGCATTTT. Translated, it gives CASSSGLWDQPQHF. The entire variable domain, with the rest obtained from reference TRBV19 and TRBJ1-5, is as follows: DGGITQSPKYLFRKEGQNVTLSCEQNLNHDAMYWYRQDPGQGLRLIYYSQIVNDFQKGDIAEGYSVSREKKESFPLTVTSAQKNPTAFYLCASSSGLWDQPQHFGDGTRLSIL.

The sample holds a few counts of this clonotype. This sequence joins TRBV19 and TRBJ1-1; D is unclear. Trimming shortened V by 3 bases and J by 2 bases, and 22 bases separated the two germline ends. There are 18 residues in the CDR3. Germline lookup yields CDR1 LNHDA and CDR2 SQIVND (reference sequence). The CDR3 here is CASSINGPELLYNTEAFF. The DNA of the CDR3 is TGTGCCAGTAGTATTAATGGGCCAGAACTCCTTTACAACACTGAAGCTTTCTTT.

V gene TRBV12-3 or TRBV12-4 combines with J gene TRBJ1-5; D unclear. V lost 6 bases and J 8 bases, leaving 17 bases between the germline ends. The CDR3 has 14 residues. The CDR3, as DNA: TGTGCCAGCAGCCTACACAGAGAGGTGAAGCCCCAGCATTTT. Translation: CASSLHREVKPQHF.